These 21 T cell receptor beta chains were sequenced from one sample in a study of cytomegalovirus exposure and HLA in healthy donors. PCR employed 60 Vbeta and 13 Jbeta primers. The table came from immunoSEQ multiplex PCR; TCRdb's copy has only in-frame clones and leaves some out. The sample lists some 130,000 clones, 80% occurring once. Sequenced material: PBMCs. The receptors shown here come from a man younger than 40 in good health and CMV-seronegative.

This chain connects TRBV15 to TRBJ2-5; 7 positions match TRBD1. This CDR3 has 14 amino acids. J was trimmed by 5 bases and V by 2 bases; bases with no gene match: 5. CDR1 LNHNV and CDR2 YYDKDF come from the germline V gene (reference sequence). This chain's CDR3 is CATSRIATGETQYF. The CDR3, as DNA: TGTGCCACCAGCAGAATCGCGACAGGGGAGACCCAGTACTTC. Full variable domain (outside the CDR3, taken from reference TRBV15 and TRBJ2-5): DAMVIQNPRYQVTQFGKPVTLSCSQTLNHNVMYWYQQKSSQAPKLLFHYYDKDFNNEADTPDNFQSRRPNTSFCFLDIRSPGLGDTAMYLCATSRIATGETQYFGPGTRLLVL.

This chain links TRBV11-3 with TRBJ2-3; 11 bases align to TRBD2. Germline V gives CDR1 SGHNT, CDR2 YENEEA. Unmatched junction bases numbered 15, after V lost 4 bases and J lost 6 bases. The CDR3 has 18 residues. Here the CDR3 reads CASSSLPLAGVVVDTQYF. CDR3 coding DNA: TGTGCCAGCAGCTCGCTCCCACTAGCGGGGGTGGTGGTGGATACGCAGTATTTT.

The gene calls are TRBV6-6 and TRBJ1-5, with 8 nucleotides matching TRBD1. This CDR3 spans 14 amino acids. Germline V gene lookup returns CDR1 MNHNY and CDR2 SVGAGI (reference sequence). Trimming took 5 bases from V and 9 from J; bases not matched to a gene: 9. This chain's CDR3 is CASSIRTGILPQHF. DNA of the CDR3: TGTGCCAGCAGTATTCGGACAGGGATTTTGCCCCAGCATTTT.

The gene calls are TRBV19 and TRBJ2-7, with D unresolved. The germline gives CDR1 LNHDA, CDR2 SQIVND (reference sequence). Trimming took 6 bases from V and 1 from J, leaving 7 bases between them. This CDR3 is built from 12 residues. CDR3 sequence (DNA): TGTGCCAGTAGCGCAGCGTCCTACGAGCAGTACTTC. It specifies CASSAASYEQYF.

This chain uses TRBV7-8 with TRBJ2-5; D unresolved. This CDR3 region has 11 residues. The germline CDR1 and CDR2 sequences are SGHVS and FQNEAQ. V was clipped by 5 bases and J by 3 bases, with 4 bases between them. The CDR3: CASSVKETQYF. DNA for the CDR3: TGTGCCAGCAGCGTCAAAGAGACCCAGTACTTC.

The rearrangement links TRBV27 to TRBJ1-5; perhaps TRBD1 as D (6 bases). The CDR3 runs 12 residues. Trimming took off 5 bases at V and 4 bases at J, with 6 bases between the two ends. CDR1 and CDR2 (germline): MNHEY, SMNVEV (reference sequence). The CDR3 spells CASSQGNQPQHF. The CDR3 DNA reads TGTGCCAGCAGTCAGGGGAATCAGCCCCAGCATTTT.

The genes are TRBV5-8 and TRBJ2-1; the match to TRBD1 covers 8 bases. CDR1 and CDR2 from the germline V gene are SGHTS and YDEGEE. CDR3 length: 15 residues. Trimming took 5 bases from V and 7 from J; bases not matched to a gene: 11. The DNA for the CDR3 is TGTGCCAGCAGAGCGAGACAGGGGTGGCAGAATGAGCAGTTCTTC. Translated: CASRARQGWQNEQFF.

The CDR3 region is CASSLVSGSSYEQYF. For the CDR3, the DNA is TGCGCCAGCAGCTTGGTTAGCGGTTCCTCCTACGAGCAGTACTTC. The chain employs TRBV5-1 and TRBJ2-7, with D maybe TRBD2 (6 bases). The CDR3 length is 15 residues. The V and J ends lost 0 bases and 0 bases respectively, with 10 bases between them. Germline-derived CDR1 and CDR2 are SGHRS and YFSETQ.

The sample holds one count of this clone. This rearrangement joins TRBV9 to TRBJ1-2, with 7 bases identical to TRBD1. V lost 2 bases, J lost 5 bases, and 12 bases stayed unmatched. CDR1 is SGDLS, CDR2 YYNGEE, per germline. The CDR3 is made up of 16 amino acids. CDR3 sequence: CASSVSRDSLKYGYTF. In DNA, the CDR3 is TGTGCCAGCAGCGTCAGCCGGGACAGCCTTAAATATGGCTACACCTTC.

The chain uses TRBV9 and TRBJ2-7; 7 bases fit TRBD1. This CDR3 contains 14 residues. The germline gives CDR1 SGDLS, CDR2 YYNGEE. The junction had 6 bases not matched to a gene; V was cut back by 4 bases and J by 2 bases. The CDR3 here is CASSRGGSTYEQYF. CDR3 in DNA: TGTGCCAGCAGCCGAGGGGGCTCCACCTACGAGCAGTACTTC.

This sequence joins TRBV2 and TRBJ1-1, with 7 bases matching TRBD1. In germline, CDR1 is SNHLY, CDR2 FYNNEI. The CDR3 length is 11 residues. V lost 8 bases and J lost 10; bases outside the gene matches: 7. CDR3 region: CASLQGYPAFF. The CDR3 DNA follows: TGTGCCAGCTTACAGGGGTACCCAGCTTTCTTT.

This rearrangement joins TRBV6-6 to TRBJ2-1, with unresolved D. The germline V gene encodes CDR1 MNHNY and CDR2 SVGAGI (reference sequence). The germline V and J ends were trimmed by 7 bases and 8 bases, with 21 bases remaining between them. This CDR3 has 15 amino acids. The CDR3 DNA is TGTGCCAGCAAGTCTTTCGGGTTACTCGTCGATGAGCAGTTCTTC. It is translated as CASKSFGLLVDEQFF.

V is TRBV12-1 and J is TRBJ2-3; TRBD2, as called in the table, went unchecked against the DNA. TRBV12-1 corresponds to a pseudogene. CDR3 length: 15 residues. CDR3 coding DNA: TGTGCCAGACTAAGGAGGACTAGCGGGAGAGATACGCAGTATTTT. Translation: CARLRRTSGRDTQYF.

This CDR3 is CSERQGPVNTEAFF. As DNA, the CDR3 is TGCAGCGAAAGACAGGGGCCCGTGAACACTGAAGCTTTCTTT. The V and J genes are TRBV29-1 and TRBJ1-1; 8 bases align to TRBD1. After removal of 7 bases from V and 0 bases from J, the junction contained 7 bases not matched to a gene. The CDR3 loop spans 14 amino acids. Germline V gives CDR1 SQVTM, CDR2 ANQGSEA.

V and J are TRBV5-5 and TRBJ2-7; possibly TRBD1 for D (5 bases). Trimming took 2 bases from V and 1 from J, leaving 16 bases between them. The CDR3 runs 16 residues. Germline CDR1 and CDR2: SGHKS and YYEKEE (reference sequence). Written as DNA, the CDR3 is TGTGCCAGCAGCTTAGTCTCGGCAGGGTTATCCTACGAGCAGTACTTC. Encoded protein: CASSLVSAGLSYEQYF.

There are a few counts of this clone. Here the CDR3 DNA reads TGTGCCAGCAGCCTAGCGGGAGGAAACTACGAGCAGTACTTC. Protein product: CASSLAGGNYEQYF. This sequence joins TRBV5-6 and TRBJ2-7, with TRBD2 matching 11 bases. This CDR3 comprises 14 residues. The V gene end was trimmed by 4 bases and the J gene end by 3 bases; junction bases not matched to a gene: 3. Germline V gene lookup returns CDR1 SGHDT and CDR2 YYEEEE. Full variable domain (rest looked up from reference TRBV5-6 and TRBJ2-7): DAGVTQSPTHLIKTRGQQVTLRCSPKSGHDTVSWYQQALGQGPQFIFQYYEEEERQRGNFPDRFSGHQFPNYSSELNVNALLLGDSALYLCASSLAGGNYEQYFGPGTRLTVT.

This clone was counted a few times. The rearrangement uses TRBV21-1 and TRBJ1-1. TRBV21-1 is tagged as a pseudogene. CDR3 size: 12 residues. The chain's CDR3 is CASSKRGAEAFF. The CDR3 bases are TGTGCCAGCAGCAAACGGGGGGCTGAAGCTTTCTTT.

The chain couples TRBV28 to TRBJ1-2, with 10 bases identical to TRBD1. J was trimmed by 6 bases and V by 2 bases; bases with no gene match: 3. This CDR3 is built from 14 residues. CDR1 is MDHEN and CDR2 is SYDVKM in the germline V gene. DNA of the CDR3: TGTGCCAGCAGTTTACAGACAGGGGGCAATGGCTACACCTTC. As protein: CASSLQTGGNGYTF.

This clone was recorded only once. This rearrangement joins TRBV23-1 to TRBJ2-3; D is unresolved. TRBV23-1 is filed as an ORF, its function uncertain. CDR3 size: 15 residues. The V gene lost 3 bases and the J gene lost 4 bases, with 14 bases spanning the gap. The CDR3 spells CASSHLSRSPDTQYF. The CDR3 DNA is TGCGCCAGCAGTCACCTAAGTAGGAGTCCAGATACGCAGTATTTT.

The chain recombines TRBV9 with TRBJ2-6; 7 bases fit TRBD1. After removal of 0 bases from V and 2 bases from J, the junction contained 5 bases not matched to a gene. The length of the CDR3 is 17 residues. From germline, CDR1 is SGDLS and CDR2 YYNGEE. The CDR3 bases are TGTGCCAGCAGCGTAGACAGGGGAGTAGCTGGGGCCAACGTCCTGACTTTC. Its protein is CASSVDRGVAGANVLTF.

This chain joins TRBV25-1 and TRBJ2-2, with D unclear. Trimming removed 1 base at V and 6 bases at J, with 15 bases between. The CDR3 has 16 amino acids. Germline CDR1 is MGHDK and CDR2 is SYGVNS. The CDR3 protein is CASSELEHPVPGELFF. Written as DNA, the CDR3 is TGTGCCAGCAGTGAATTGGAGCACCCCGTTCCCGGGGAGCTGTTTTTT.